Below, one T cell receptor (beta chain) is given with its context. Its antigen specificity is not known. There are no base qualities to consult, and no much larger clone falls within one base. This specimen comes from a study of regulatory T cells in long-lasting Graves disease (dated by TCRdb to the early 2020s). A note on the overall study: Antithyroid drugs had been taken for less than 3 months by newly diagnosed Graves' disease patients. Persistent Graves' disease patients were compared with newly diagnosed Graves' disease patients by peripheral blood TCR sequencing and RNA sequencing. The study was registered as a clinical trial and conducted in China. A total of about 35 samples underwent TCR sequencing: about 13 from persistent and roughly 20 from newly diagnosed Graves' disease patients. The study at large found these results: Compared with newly diagnosed patients, patients with persistent Graves' disease had lower TCR Shannon entropy and fewer highly expanded clones, which suggests clonal expansion. Sequencing and analysis were restricted to the TCR beta chain. Only peripheral blood was studied, because thyroid tissue, the primary lesion, was inaccessible. The authors noted that the small sample size was a limitation that may lower accuracy. More public clonotypes were shared among persistent patients (over 2,500) than among newly diagnosed patients (roughly 1,000). Preferential use of TRBV28, TRBJ1-2 and TRBJ2-5 was observed in persistent disease, whereas TRBV20-1 and TRBJ2-1 were favored in newly diagnosed disease.

What this sample's time point label stands for: newly diagnosed GD, antithyroid drugs for less than 3 months. For both TCR sequencing and RNA sequencing, RNA was extracted from PBMCs in TRIzol. The diagnosis of Graves' disease was made according to American Thyroid Association guidelines. The patients came from an endocrinology department in Xi'an, China. Each patient gave 8.5 to 9.5 milliliters of peripheral blood, collected in an EDTA anticoagulant tube. Ficoll Paque Plus density gradient separation was used to isolate PBMCs, and no additional T cell sorting was done. An Agilent 2100 Bioanalyzer and agarose gel were used to assess RNA quality, and a NanoDrop 2000 was used to measure RNA concentration. The library was generated by multiplex PCR. TCRdb names Illumina HiSeq 4000 as the instrument used. TCR beta libraries were built with iRepertoire HTBI primers and Arm-PCR amplification of CDR3 regions. Before sequencing, the PCR products underwent gel purification. From the authors' description of their analysis: Gene usage analysis of CDR3 amino acid clonotypes used the 55 to 65 TRBV and 11 to 15 TRBJ segments found across samples. COPE and FqMerger were used to merge filtered high-quality paired reads into contigs. BLAST was used to align contigs to the IMGT TRBV, TRBD and TRBJ reference genes, and CDR3 was defined following IMGT. Highly expanded clones were defined as clonotypes with a frequency above 0.1%. Shannon entropy was used to measure repertoire diversity, and the Gini coefficient was used to measure V-J evenness. Public clonotypes were defined as clonotypes shared by more than one individual. TCRdb trimmed the raw reads at Q25, called clones with MiXCR and kept productive beta chains. Under each unique CDR3 protein, matching rows form one entry showing the most common genes and DNA. TCRdb, rather than the study authors, made the V and J calls. The sample yields 540,000 or so distinct CDR3 sequences; about 14% were counted once. The ten largest clonotypes hold 8% to 10% of the sample.

The trim is 6 bases for V and 5 bases for J, with a gap of 10 bases between the germline ends. From the cysteine through the phenylalanine, the CDR3 covers 12 amino acids. Here the CDR3 DNA is all that survives: 36 bases in frame from base 1. The sample also formed part of further work on T cells in Graves' hyperthyroidism and ophthalmopathy. As the second paper documents: Stable Graves' hyperthyroidism was defined as no progression to ophthalmopathy during 18 months of follow-up. The hyperthyroidism patients were between 18 and 65 years old and newly diagnosed, with a disease duration of less than 2 months. The study excluded patients with uncontrolled infections, other autoimmune diseases, pregnancy or lactation. Clinical symptoms, serum thyroxine and TRAb, thyroid ultrasound, and orbital computed tomography formed the basis for the diagnoses. The TCR CDR3 was subjected to a first round of RT-PCR using the HTBI primer set and the Qiagen OneStep RT-PCR kit. Blood samples also contained most of the expanded thyroid clonotypes (frequency above 0.001), which suggests that blood repertoires may reflect thyroid immune responses. In cross-validation, a model built on a 13 V-J signature told ophthalmopathy apart from stable hyperthyroidism with approximately 90% sensitivity and about 81% specificity, and in testing the same model reached 80%/75%. In validation, progression to ophthalmopathy was predicted by the model with almost 71% sensitivity and 72% to 85% specificity, a median of about 6.8 months before onset. TCR V-J signatures able to tell the groups apart were searched for in a discovery cohort of 95 to 100 patients, of whom over 40 had Graves' ophthalmopathy and under 65 had stable Graves' hyperthyroidism. Prospective prediction of ophthalmopathy was tested in an independent validation cohort of some 20 hyperthyroidism patients and some 17 patients who later progressed to ophthalmopathy. The 100 discovery patients were divided at random into training and test sets in a 7:3 ratio. In more than 5 Graves' hyperthyroidism patients, the study also compared T-cell repertoires from thyroid tissue with T-cell repertoires from blood. Following sampling, methimazole starting at 30 mg daily was given to hyperthyroidism patients, and high-dose intravenous methylprednisolone was given to ophthalmopathy patients. A second multiplex PCR round built the libraries, followed by size selection and purification. Sequencing of the libraries was done on an Illumina HiSeq2000 using paired-end 100 bp reads. SOAPnuke was used to process the raw data, throwing out any read that contained adapters or uncalled bases, had a mean Phred below 15, or lacked an exact constant-primer or identifier match. High-quality paired reads were merged using COPE v1.2.5, and each unique nucleotide sequence was defined as a clonotype. MiTCR v1.1 was used to align clonotypes to the IMGT TRBV, TRBD and TRBJ reference segments. Analysis was restricted to V-J combinations with a frequency above 0.0001, which covered over 98% of repertoires. A TCS score was defined as the ratio between F50 (clonal expansion) and ExV (chaos), using BLOSUM62-based TCRdist between CDR3 peptides within each V-J. Welch's t-statistics and random forest reduced roughly 500 V-J features to fewer than 15, which were used in a naive Bayes classifier (R e1071). Sample size was not statistically predetermined, and blinding of investigators to group allocation was not performed. The paper describes TCR Vbeta CDR3 sequencing of 130 to 150 peripheral blood samples, made up of 40 to 45 ophthalmopathy patients, 70 to 75 hyperthyroidism patients and some 17 progressor patients.

The chain joins TRBV12-3 or TRBV12-4 to TRBJ2-5; no D gene can be assigned with confidence. The receptor was derived from a man younger than 40 with Graves disease. Donor details come from another sample of the same person, matched by shared clones. Sequenced material: peripheral blood mononuclear cells (PBMCs), taken at new diagnosis, from a patient treated with antithyroid drugs. This receptor has the CDR3 CASRGAWETQYF. The nucleotides read TGTGCCAGCAGGGGCGCGTGGGAGACCCAGTACTTC.